Reported below is one TCR beta chain. Antigen specificity is unknown. This entry is derived from a study of cytomegalovirus exposure and HLA in healthy donors. Overall study results and limits: A later look showed TCR association rates differing by HLA locus, highest for DRB1 and lowest for HLA-C.

PCR used 60 Vbeta primers and 13 Jbeta primers. Sequencing was performed with immunoSEQ multiplex PCR; in TCRdb, only in-frame clones are kept and a portion is missing. The sample has over 65,000 clones; around 77% are singletons. Trimming left V 11 bases short and J 6 bases short, with 10 bases between. Germline CDR1 reads ENHRY; CDR2 reads SYGVKD. The CDR3 totals 11 residues. Sequenced input: PBMCs. This chain joins TRBV10-3 and TRBJ2-2; D is uncertain. This receptor was obtained from a man over 45 in good health and CMV-seronegative. This CDR3 is CAAFDSGELFF. CDR3 DNA sequence: TGTGCCGCCTTCGACTCCGGGGAGCTGTTTTTT.